This is a list of T cell receptor beta chains from one sample in a study of PD-L1 blockade in urothelial cancer. Repertoires were generated with immunoSEQ multiplex PCR, while TCRdb's copy carries only in-frame clones and drops some. The table records 35,000 to 55,000 clones, over 65% of them present only once. The material was PBMCs, obtained around atezolizumab (anti-PD-L1) treatment. Receptor source: a man between 65 and 85 years old with urothelial cancer. The CDR3 runs from the conserved cysteine through the conserved F or W. The D gene is left open where the match is weak. Expanded clones get a size class; other rows say once, few or many, or leave the size out.

cdr3_aa,cdr3_nt,d_call,clone_size,v_call,j_call
CTSSPREENYGYTF,TGTACCAGCAGCCCCAGGGAGGAGAACTATGGCTACACCTTC,NA,once,TRBV7-8,TRBJ1-2
CATSDSSIRSEQYF,TGTGCCACATCCGACAGCTCCATCCGTTCCGAGCAGTACTTC,NA,NA,TRBV28,TRBJ2-7
CAISEELLGYTF,TGTGCCATCAGTGAGGAACTACTAGGCTACACCTTC,NA,few,TRBV10-3,TRBJ1-2
CASSIEPGPSTDTQYF,TGTGCCAGTAGTATAGAACCAGGCCCGAGCACAGATACGCAGTATTTT,NA,NA,TRBV19,TRBJ2-3
CASSAAQGNTIYF,TGTGCCAGTAGTGCCGCCCAGGGAAACACCATATATTTT,NA,NA,TRBV19,TRBJ1-3
CASSLGGDRYQPQHF,TGTGCCAGCAGCTTGGGTGGGGACAGATATCAGCCCCAGCATTTT,TRBD1,NA,TRBV5-8,TRBJ1-5
CASSQDLGGAQPQHF,TGCGCCAGCAGCCAAGATCTGGGGGGGGCCCAGCCCCAGCATTTT,NA,NA,TRBV4-3,TRBJ1-5
CASSRVPQSNEQFF,TGCGCCAGCAGCAGGGTTCCTCAAAGCAATGAGCAGTTCTTC,NA,NA,TRBV10-1,TRBJ2-1
CASSLGVASGRPISSYNEQFF,TGTGCCAGCAGCTTGGGGGTGGCTAGCGGGAGGCCCATAAGCTCCTACAATGAGCAGTTCTTC,TRBD2,once,TRBV7-8,TRBJ2-1
CASSLRGSYEQYF,TGTGCCAGCAGCTTACGCGGCTCCTACGAGCAGTACTTC,NA,NA,TRBV7-2,TRBJ2-7
CASSQVSSSPLHF,TGTGCCAGCAGCCAAGTCTCTAGCTCACCCCTCCACTTT,NA,NA,TRBV14,TRBJ1-6
CASSFSTTPYEQYF,TGTGCCAGCAGTTTTTCCACTACTCCCTACGAGCAGTACTTC,NA,once,TRBV27,TRBJ2-7
CASSSGVYEKLFF,TGTGCCAGCAGCTCAGGGGTCTATGAAAAACTGTTTTTT,NA,NA,TRBV7-9,TRBJ1-4
CASSQEYRLAAKTQYF,TGCGCCAGCAGCCAGGAATACCGCCTAGCTGCGAAGACCCAGTACTTC,NA,NA,TRBV4-3,TRBJ2-5
CASNSREAGKTQYF,TGTGCCAGCAATTCTCGGGAGGCGGGGAAGACCCAGTACTTC,TRBD2,few,TRBV27,TRBJ2-5